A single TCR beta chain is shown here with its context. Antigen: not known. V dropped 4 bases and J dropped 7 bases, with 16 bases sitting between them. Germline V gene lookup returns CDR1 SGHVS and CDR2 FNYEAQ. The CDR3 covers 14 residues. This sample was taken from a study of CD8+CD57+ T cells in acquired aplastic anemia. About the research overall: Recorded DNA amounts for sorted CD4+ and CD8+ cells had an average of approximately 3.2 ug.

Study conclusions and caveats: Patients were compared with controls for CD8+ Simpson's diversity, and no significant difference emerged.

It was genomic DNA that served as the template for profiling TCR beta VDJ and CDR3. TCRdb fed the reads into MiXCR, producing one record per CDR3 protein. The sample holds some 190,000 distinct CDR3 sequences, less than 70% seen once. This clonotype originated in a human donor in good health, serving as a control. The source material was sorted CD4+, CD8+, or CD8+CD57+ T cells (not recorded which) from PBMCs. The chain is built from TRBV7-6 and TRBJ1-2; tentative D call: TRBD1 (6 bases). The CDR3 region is CASSYNMGAGGYTF. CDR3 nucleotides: TGTGCCAGCAGCTATAACATGGGGGCGGGTGGCTACACCTTC.